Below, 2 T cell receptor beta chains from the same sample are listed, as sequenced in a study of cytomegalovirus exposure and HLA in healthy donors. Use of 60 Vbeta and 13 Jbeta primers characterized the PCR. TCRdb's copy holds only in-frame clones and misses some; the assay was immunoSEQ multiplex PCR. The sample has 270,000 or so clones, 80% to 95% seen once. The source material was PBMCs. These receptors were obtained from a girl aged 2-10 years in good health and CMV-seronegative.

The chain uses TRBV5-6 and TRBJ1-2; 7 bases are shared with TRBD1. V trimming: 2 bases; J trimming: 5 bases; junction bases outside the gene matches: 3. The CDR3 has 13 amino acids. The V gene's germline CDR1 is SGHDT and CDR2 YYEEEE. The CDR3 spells CASSLAGGYGYTF. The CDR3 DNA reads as TGTGCCAGCAGCTTAGCAGGGGGTTATGGCTACACCTTC.

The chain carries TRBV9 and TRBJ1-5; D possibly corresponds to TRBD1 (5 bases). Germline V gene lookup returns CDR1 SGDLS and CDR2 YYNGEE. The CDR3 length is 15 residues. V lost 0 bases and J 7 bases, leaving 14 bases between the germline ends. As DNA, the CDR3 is TGTGCCAGCAGCGTAGGAGGACAAATTGCCCAGCCCCAGCATTTT. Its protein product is CASSVGGQIAQPQHF.